This T cell receptor beta chain was retrieved from a study of molecular identifiers for immune sequencing clone quantification. There are 15 residues in the CDR3. V gave up 6 bases and J gave up 2 bases, with 15 bases separating them. Looked up from germline, CDR1 is SNHLY and CDR2 is FYNNEI. About this clonotype itself: Antigen unknown.

TCRdb re-called the PCR reads through MiXCR, storing one row per CDR3 protein. The sample lists a few hundred thousand distinct CDR3 sequences, 25% occurring once. Study observations and caveats: Jurkat TCR RNA spiked in from one cell could reportedly be detected among about a million naive cells.

The sequence was obtained from a human donor in good health. Some libraries in this study had Jurkat cell RNA spiked in. This chain uses TRBV2 with TRBJ2-3; the D gene is possibly TRBD2 (5 bases). The specimen sequenced was naive CD8+ T cells from blood, with Jurkat cell RNA spiked in. Subset here: FACS-sorted CD8+CD4-CCR7+CD45RA+ naive T cells. CDR3 loop: CASRGSSDFTDTQYF. The CDR3 DNA reads as TGTGCCAGCAGGGGATCTTCGGACTTCACAGATACGCAGTATTTT.